The 18 T cell receptor beta chains in this list originate from one sample, sequenced in a study of OX40 agonist ivuxolimab in advanced cancers. The protocol was immunoSEQ multiplex PCR, while the TCRdb copy is restricted to in-frame clones and leaves out a portion. The sample contains about 90,000 clones, around 89% of which appear only once. The source was CD4+ or CD8+ T cells sorted from blood, collected in a trial of the OX40 agonist ivuxolimab. The receptors originated from an adult with an advanced solid tumor such as melanoma, head and neck, liver or kidney cancer.

The chain joins TRBV11-2 to TRBJ2-5, with 13 bases fitting TRBD2. The DNA matches TRBJ2-7 better at its end, which makes the J call doubtful. Germline CDR1 is SGHAT and CDR2 is FQNNGV. The CDR3 consists of 16 residues. This chain's CDR3 is CASSLIGLAGAYEQYF. The CDR3 coding sequence is TGTGCCAGCAGCTTAATAGGACTAGCGGGGGCCTACGAGCAGTACTTC.

The chain employs TRBV28 and TRBJ1-2; 7 bases line up with TRBD1. This CDR3 has 13 amino acids. V dropped 5 bases and J dropped 4; count of bases not matched to a gene: 4. Germline lookup yields CDR1 MDHEN and CDR2 SYDVKM. CDR3 residues: CASSRTGLYGYTF. CDR3 coding DNA: TGTGCCAGCAGTAGGACAGGCCTCTATGGCTACACCTTC.

V usage is TRBV6-5 and J usage is TRBJ2-7, with 11 bases matching TRBD2. V shed 1 base, J shed 2 bases, and the junction held 4 bases outside the gene matches. The length of the CDR3 is 16 residues. Germline V gives CDR1 MNHEY, CDR2 SVGAGI. The CDR3: CASSYFTSGSAYEQYF. The DNA for the CDR3 is TGTGCCAGCAGTTACTTCACTAGCGGGAGTGCCTACGAGCAGTACTTC.

This chain connects TRBV29-1 to TRBJ2-2; D gene ambiguous. The CDR3 has 14 residues. V shed 3 bases and J shed 6 bases, with 14 bases lying between them. Per the germline V gene, CDR1 is SQVTM and CDR2 is ANQGSEA. The CDR3 DNA is TGCAGCGTTGACCGTGGATTTCCACCCGGGGAGCTGTTTTTT. This translates into CSVDRGFPPGELFF.

This chain uses TRBV7-9 with TRBJ2-7; 7 positions match TRBD2. With 9 bases clipped from V and 5 bases from J, the junction kept 13 bases outside the gene matches. The CDR3 has 14 amino acids. CDR1 and CDR2 (germline): SEHNR, FQNEAQ (reference sequence). CDR3 residues: CASSKGLPPDEQYF. For the CDR3, the DNA is TGTGCCAGTTCCAAGGGACTACCTCCGGACGAGCAGTACTTC.

This sequence joins TRBV29-1 and TRBJ2-1, with 8 positions matching TRBD1. Germline-derived CDR1 and CDR2 are SQVTM and ANQGSEA. CDR3 size: 15 residues. After removal of 0 bases from V and 15 bases from J, the junction contained 16 bases not matched to a gene. CDR3 DNA: TGCAGCGTTGAAGAAGGGACAGGAGGGGGGTTGGGAGGGTTCTTC. This translates into CSVEEGTGGGLGGFF.

The rearrangement uses TRBV27 and TRBJ2-2; possibly TRBD1 or TRBD2 for D (5 bases each). The CDR3 covers 17 residues. Germline V gene lookup returns CDR1 MNHEY and CDR2 SMNVEV (reference sequence). The germline V and J ends were trimmed by 4 bases and 5 bases, with 20 bases remaining between them. The CDR3 DNA follows: TGTGCCAGCAGTTATACCCCGTTCTCAGGGAGTACCGGGGAGCTGTTTTTT. This translates into CASSYTPFSGSTGELFF.

This sequence joins TRBV10-1 and TRBJ2-2; unclear D gene. Per germline, CDR1 WNHNN and CDR2 SYGVQD (reference sequence). Trimming removed 6 bases from V and 5 bases from J, with 7 bases in between. CDR3 length equals 12 residues. CDR3 nucleotide sequence: TGCGCCAGCAGCCTAGGGACCGGGGAGCTGTTTTTT. It encodes CASSLGTGELFF.

The chain recombines TRBV10-3 with TRBJ2-1; maybe TRBD1 (5 bases). V gave up 2 bases and J gave up 0 bases, with 5 bases separating them. This CDR3 comprises 14 residues. CDR1 and CDR2 from the germline V gene are ENHRY and SYGVKD. Here the CDR3 reads CAISEGASYNEQFF. In DNA form, the CDR3 reads TGTGCCATCAGTGAGGGGGCCTCCTACAATGAGCAGTTCTTC.

The chain recombines TRBV30 with TRBJ1-2; 8 bases agree with TRBD1. There are 13 residues in the CDR3. V lost 4 bases, J lost 2 bases, and 3 bases stayed unmatched. Germline CDR1 reads GTSNPN; CDR2 reads SVGIG (reference sequence). In nucleotides, the CDR3 is TGTGCCTGGACACGGACAGGGAACTATGGCTACACCTTC. This translates into CAWTRTGNYGYTF.

The genes are TRBV19 and TRBJ1-1; 8 nucleotides match TRBD1. Germline trimming cut 3 bases from V and 4 bases from J; bases unmatched to any gene: 1. Per the germline V gene, CDR1 is LNHDA and CDR2 is SQIVND (reference sequence). The CDR3 spans 13 residues. This CDR3 reads CASSITGGTEAFF. In DNA, the CDR3 is TGTGCCAGTAGTATCACAGGGGGCACTGAAGCTTTCTTT.

In its sample, this clone was seen once. J is TRBJ1-1 and V is TRBV5-1; D unclear. V lost 0 bases, J lost 5 bases, and 14 bases lay in between. This CDR3 has 15 residues. Germline-derived CDR1 and CDR2 are SGHRS and YFSETQ. The CDR3 nucleotides read TGCGCCAGCAGCTTGGCCAGAGGGCGCGGTACTGAAGCTTTCTTT. Amino acid sequence: CASSLARGRGTEAFF.

The V and J genes are TRBV7-8 and TRBJ2-7, with 8 bases fitting TRBD2. Germline lookup yields CDR1 SGHVS and CDR2 FQNEAQ. Germline trimming cut 1 base from V and 2 bases from J; bases unmatched to any gene: 4. The CDR3 contains 15 residues. CDR3 protein: CASSLELAETYEQYF. CDR3 in DNA: TGTGCCAGCAGCTTAGAACTAGCGGAGACCTACGAGCAGTACTTC.

The count of this clone is one. V and J are TRBV19 and TRBJ2-1; 7 bases align to TRBD2. This CDR3 is built from 15 residues. The germline V gene encodes CDR1 LNHDA and CDR2 SQIVND (reference sequence). Trimming at V came to 3 bases and at J to 2 bases, leaving 4 bases not matched to a gene. The CDR3 nucleotides read TGTGCCAGTAGTATGCCTAGCGGAACCTACAATGAGCAGTTCTTC. Translating it yields CASSMPSGTYNEQFF.

V gene TRBV5-6 combines with J gene TRBJ2-7, with TRBD1 matching 8 bases. From germline, CDR1 is SGHDT and CDR2 YYEEEE. Germline trimming cut 9 bases from V and 4 bases from J; bases unmatched to any gene: 9. This CDR3 has 13 amino acids. As DNA, the CDR3 is TGTGCCACCCAGTTCGGGACAGGTTACGAGCAGTACTTC. It is translated as CATQFGTGYEQYF.

V usage is TRBV19 and J usage is TRBJ2-1; D may be TRBD2 (5 bases). V lost 4 bases and J lost 3, with 13 bases in between. CDR3 length: 15 amino acids. Looked up from germline, CDR1 is LNHDA and CDR2 is SQIVND (reference sequence). This chain's CDR3 is CASSKGGSFYNEQFF. The CDR3 DNA reads TGTGCCAGTAGTAAAGGAGGTTCCTTCTACAATGAGCAGTTCTTC.

This sequence joins TRBV6-1 and TRBJ2-5; D ambiguous. This CDR3 has 10 amino acids. With 6 bases removed from V and 7 bases from J, the gap between germline ends came to 6 bases. Looked up from germline, CDR1 is MNHNS and CDR2 is SASEGT. CDR3 sequence (DNA): TGTGCCAGCAGGAGCCTGACCCAGTACTTC. This codes for CASRSLTQYF.

This clone came up once. The chain recombines TRBV11-2 with TRBJ2-4, with D tentatively TRBD1 or TRBD2 (5 bases each). CDR1 is SGHAT, CDR2 FQNNGV, per germline. The CDR3 totals 12 residues. Trimming stripped 1 base from V and 8 bases from J, with 6 bases between. CDR3 DNA: TGTGCCAGCAGCTTAGGAGGGGACATTCAGTACTTC. This gives the protein CASSLGGDIQYF.